This record concerns one T cell receptor beta chain sequence. Antigen unknown. PCR used 60 Vbeta primers and 13 Jbeta primers. Measured with immunoSEQ multiplex PCR; TCRdb has only the in-frame clones, and not every one. The data hold 90,000 to 150,000 clones, with approximately 75% observed a single time. The data belong to a study of cytomegalovirus exposure and HLA in healthy donors. Germline values: CDR1 SGHNT, CDR2 YYREEE (reference sequence). The CDR3 runs to 15 residues. The junction had 4 bases not matched to a gene; V was cut back by 4 bases and J by 5 bases. General observations from the study: The authors reported that TCR beta sequences could predict HLA-A and HLA-B alleles. These predictions were accurate for most subjects in the first cohort. HLA allele associations emerged for about 16,000 TCR beta sequences in a later analysis, at 0.05 false discovery rate.

The chain joins TRBV5-4 to TRBJ1-6, with 9 bases lining up with TRBD1. The TCR comes from a middle-aged man in good health and CMV-seronegative. The sample taken for sequencing was PBMCs. This CDR3 is CASSPRTGDNSPLHF. The CDR3 bases are TGTGCCAGCAGCCCTCGGACAGGGGATAATTCACCCCTCCACTTT.